The T cell receptor (beta chain) described here comes from a study of blood T cells in healthy people across ages. Points from the study as a whole: Both higher diversity and more naive CD4+ cells marked long-lived donors when set against aged donors. Researchers said unsorted PBMCs prevented a conclusive naive versus antigen-experienced comparison. In the absence of known donor CMV status, changes in expanded clonotypes were possibly confounded.

This CDR3 comprises 15 residues. Germline V gene sequence: CDR1 MDHEN, CDR2 SYDVKM. The second PCR ran roughly 6 to 11 cycles with a sample-barcoded 5' primer and J-beta primers. Every single cDNA molecule received a tag from a template-switch adaptor with 12 random nucleotides. TCRdb ran MiXCR on the 5' RACE reads and lists one entry per CDR3 protein. The sample lists hundreds of thousands of distinct CDR3 sequences; about 28% were seen once. Turning to this clonotype: Its antigen is not known.

Sequencing was performed on blood. The TCR comes from an elderly woman in good health. The rearrangement links TRBV28 to TRBJ2-1; 9 bases line up with TRBD1. With the DNA end fitting TRBJ2-7 better, the J assignment may be wrong. The chain's CDR3 is CASSLWKDRGYEQYF. In DNA, the CDR3 is TGTGCCAGCAGTTTATGGAAGGACAGGGGCTACGAGCAGTACTTC.